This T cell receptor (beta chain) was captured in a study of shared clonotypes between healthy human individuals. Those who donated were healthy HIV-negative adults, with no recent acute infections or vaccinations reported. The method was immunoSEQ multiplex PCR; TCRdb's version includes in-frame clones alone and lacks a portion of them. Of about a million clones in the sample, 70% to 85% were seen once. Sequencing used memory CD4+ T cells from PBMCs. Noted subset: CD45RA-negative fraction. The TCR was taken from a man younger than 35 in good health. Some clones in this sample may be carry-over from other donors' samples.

CDR3 protein: CASSLVLEKFF. CDR3 in DNA: TGTGCCAGCAGCTTAGTCCTAGAAAAGTTCTTC. The chain uses TRBV11-3 and TRBJ2-1, with no clear D. Germline values: CDR1 SGHNT, CDR2 YENEEA. V gave up 1 base and J gave up 14 bases, with 9 bases separating them. The CDR3 loop spans 11 amino acids.